This T cell receptor beta chain was profiled in a study of CD8 T cells in ankylosing spondylitis. TCRdb reanalysed the 5' RACE reads using MiXCR and keeps one entry per CDR3 protein. The sample holds some 90,000 distinct CDR3 sequences; roughly 30% are singletons and the top ten take around 56%. This CDR3 has 14 amino acids. V shed 3 bases and J shed 5 bases, with 11 bases lying between them. The germline V gene has CDR1 KGHSH and CDR2 LQKENI. Notes on the study in general: Peripheral blood samples showed relatively rare disease-linked clones, and these clones were CD8+. A TCR beta motif of eight or nine highly homologous variants seemed to mark ankylosing spondylitis blood.

With regard to this clonotype: The antigen is not known.

The J gene is TRBJ1-5, the V gene TRBV18, with a tentative D call TRBD1 (6 bases). Input material: blood, either unsorted or a sorted T cell fraction (not recorded which). This receptor was identified in a male donor with ankylosing spondylitis or in good health (not recorded which). The DNA of the CDR3 is TGTGCCAGCTCACCGTCAGGGGAATATCAGCCCCAGCATTTT. As protein: CASSPSGEYQPQHF. Based on the CDR3 plus reference TRBV18 and TRBJ1-5, the full variable domain is NAGVMQNPRHLVRRRGQEARLRCSPMKGHSHVYWYRQLPEEGLKFMVYLQKENIIDESGMPKERFSAEFPKEGPSILRIQQVVRGDSAAYFCASSPSGEYQPQHFGDGTRLSIL.